This T cell receptor beta chain was observed in a study of beta chain features in type 1 diabetes. Study results and caveats: Naive, central memory and Treg TCRB repertoires seemed to resemble each other more closely in patients than they did in healthy donors. Cells carrying high TCR expression could end up over-represented when cDNA is sequenced. Junctions at VDJ sites from type 1 diabetes patients had fewer insertions and more deletions. Patients with Type 1 diabetes showed moderately but significantly shorter TCRB CDR3s in all four CD4+ subsets.

Note on this clone: The antigen is undetermined.

The isolated RNA, all of it, was reverse transcribed, so expressed TCRB transcripts were what got sequenced. The table came from immunoSEQ multiplex PCR; TCRdb's copy has only in-frame clones and leaves some out. The sample shows 390,000 or so clones, over 11% of them seen only once. This sequence was found in a man aged 30-40 years in good health. Specimen: naive CD4+ T cells from blood.

CDR3 loop: CSAWTKETQYF. CDR3 nucleotides: TGCAGTGCTTGGACTAAAGAGACCCAGTACTTC. The V call is TRBV20-1, the J call TRBJ2-5; D is possibly TRBD2 (6 bases). This CDR3 is built from 11 residues. Germline V gene sequence: CDR1 DFQATT, CDR2 SNEGSKA (reference sequence). V lost 5 bases and J 3 bases, leaving 7 bases between the germline ends.